The 10 T cell receptor beta chains below all came from one sample that was sequenced in a study of metastatic and nonmetastatic thyroid tumors. No treatment had been given to any patient before thyroid surgery. MiXCR was used by TCRdb to re-call the PCR reads. Seen here are around 20,000 clones, around 33% observed once, and the top ten hold 25% to 30%. The material sequenced was tumor tissue. The receptors come from a female donor with papillary thyroid cancer or a benign thyroid nodule (not recorded which). Some clones in this sample may be carry-over from other donors' samples.

This clone has a handful of counts. The rearrangement links TRBV6-1 to TRBJ2-5; tentative D call: TRBD2 (5 bases). The CDR3 runs 12 residues. CDR1 and CDR2 from the germline V gene are MNHNS and SASEGT. Trimming removed 7 bases at V and 8 bases at J, with 14 bases between. As DNA, the CDR3 is TGTGCCAGCACCGGGAATCGCGCAACCCAGTACTTC. Translation gives CASTGNRATQYF.

This sequence joins TRBV14 and TRBJ1-6; D is possibly TRBD1 (5 bases). The CDR3 totals 16 residues. V shed 2 bases and J shed 5 bases, with 13 bases lying between them. Per germline, CDR1 SGHDN and CDR2 FVKESK. The CDR3 is CASSQNWGSDNSPLHF. The CDR3 bases are TGTGCCAGCAGCCAAAACTGGGGCTCGGATAATTCACCCCTCCACTTT.

This chain links TRBV28 with TRBJ2-7; 12 bases match TRBD2. V was pared by 4 bases and J by 0 bases, with 13 bases of the junction left unmatched. Germline V gene lookup returns CDR1 MDHEN and CDR2 SYDVKM. This CDR3 comprises 19 residues. This chain's CDR3 is CASSSAVTSGGKISYEQYF. The CDR3 coding sequence is TGTGCCAGCAGTTCGGCGGTCACTAGCGGGGGGAAAATCTCCTACGAGCAGTACTTC.

This clone was seen more than once but under ten times. V and J are TRBV2 and TRBJ2-5, with D hard to call. The germline CDR1 and CDR2 sequences are SNHLY and FYNNEI. The CDR3 has 13 residues. V shed 1 base and J shed 7 bases, with 10 bases lying between them. Written as DNA, the CDR3 is TGTGCCAGCAGTGAAGTAAGCTCCCGGACCCAGTACTTC. Its translation is CASSEVSSRTQYF. Variable domain in full (rest from reference TRBV2 and TRBJ2-5): EPEVTQTPSHQVTQMGQEVILRCVPISNHLYFYWYRQILGQKVEFLVSFYNNEISEKSEIFDDQFSVERPDGSNFTLKIRSTKLEDSAMYFCASSEVSSRTQYFGPGTRLLVL.

The V call is TRBV20-1, the J call TRBJ2-1; no reliable D call. Trimming took off 7 bases at V and 7 bases at J, with 8 bases between the two ends. The CDR3 consists of 10 residues. CDR1 is DFQATT and CDR2 is SNEGSKA in the germline V gene (reference sequence). The chain's CDR3 is CSVYTNEQFF. CDR3 DNA: TGCAGTGTTTACACGAATGAGCAGTTCTTC.

The chain couples TRBV6-5 to TRBJ1-2; D gene ambiguous. The ends were cut back, 1 base at V and 0 bases at J, with 12 bases in the middle. The CDR3 totals 16 residues. Germline CDR1 reads MNHEY; CDR2 reads SVGAGI. CDR3 nucleotides: TGTGCCAGCAGTTACTTCTCCGCATCTGCTAACTATGGCTACACCTTC. It specifies CASSYFSASANYGYTF.

The CDR3 spells CASSLTSSGANVLTF. The CDR3 DNA reads as TGTGCCAGCAGTTTGACTAGCTCTGGGGCCAACGTCCTGACTTTC. J is TRBJ2-6 and V is TRBV9; tentative D call: TRBD2 (6 bases). Germline CDR1 and CDR2: SGDLS and YYNGEE. Trimming stripped 5 bases from V and 0 bases from J, with 9 bases between. The CDR3 is made up of 15 amino acids.

This clone was picked up a small number of times. V and J are TRBV5-1 and TRBJ2-5; 8 bases are shared with TRBD1. The CDR3 extends over 14 amino acids. The V gene's germline CDR1 is SGHRS and CDR2 YFSETQ. Germline trimming cut 4 bases from V and 5 bases from J; bases unmatched to any gene: 7. For the CDR3, the DNA is TGCGCCAGCAGCGAAACAGGGGGTGGGGAGACCCAGTACTTC. Encoded protein: CASSETGGGETQYF.

This sequence joins TRBV20-1 and TRBJ1-5; D is undetermined. The V gene lost 3 bases and the J gene lost 0 bases, with 15 bases spanning the gap. CDR1 DFQATT and CDR2 SNEGSKA come from the germline V gene (reference sequence). The CDR3 is 16 amino acids. For the CDR3, the DNA is TGCAGTGCTAGGGGGAGGAGGGTCCTTAGCAATCAGCCCCAGCATTTT. It is translated as CSARGRRVLSNQPQHF.

This clone came up a few times. The chain links TRBV5-1 to TRBJ2-7; D unclear. The CDR3 loop spans 16 amino acids. Germline CDR1 is SGHRS and CDR2 is YFSETQ. Trimming left V 0 bases short and J 0 bases short, with 13 bases between. The chain's CDR3 is CASSLAFGTSSYEQYF. The CDR3 DNA reads TGCGCCAGCAGCTTGGCCTTTGGTACAAGCTCCTACGAGCAGTACTTC. The full variable domain, completed using reference TRBV5-1 and TRBJ2-7, is KAGVTQTPRYLIKTRGQQVTLSCSPISGHRSVSWYQQTPGQGLQFLFEYFSETQRNKGNFPGRFSGRQFSNSRSEMNVSTLELGDSALYLCASSLAFGTSSYEQYFGPGTRLTVT.